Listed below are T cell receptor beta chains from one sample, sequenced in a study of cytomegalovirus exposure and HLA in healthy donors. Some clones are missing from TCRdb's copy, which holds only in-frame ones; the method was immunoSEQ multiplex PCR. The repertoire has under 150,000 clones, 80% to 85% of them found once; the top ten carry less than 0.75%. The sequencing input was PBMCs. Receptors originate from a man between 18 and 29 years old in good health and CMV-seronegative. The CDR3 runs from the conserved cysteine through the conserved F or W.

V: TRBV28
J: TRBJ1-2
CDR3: CASSLSGGIHF

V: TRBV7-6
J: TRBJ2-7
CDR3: CASSPGTGTYEQYF

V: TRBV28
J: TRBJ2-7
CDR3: CASSLTESYEQYF

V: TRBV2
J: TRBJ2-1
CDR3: CASSRYGQENHNEQFF

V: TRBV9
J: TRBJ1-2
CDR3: CASSVGGRDSSARGYGYTF

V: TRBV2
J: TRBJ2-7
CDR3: CASRATYEQYF

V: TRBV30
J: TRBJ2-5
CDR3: CAWRQGAAETQYF

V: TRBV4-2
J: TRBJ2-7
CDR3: CASSQYRTSGGAYEQYF

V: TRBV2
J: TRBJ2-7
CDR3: CANLPTGSYEQYF

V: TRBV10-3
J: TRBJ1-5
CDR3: CAISDLRGNQPQHF

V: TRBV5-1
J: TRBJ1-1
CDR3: CASSPRTGGTEAFF

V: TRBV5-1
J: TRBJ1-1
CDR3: CASSSRTGAGTEAFF

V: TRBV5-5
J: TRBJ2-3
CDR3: CASKGQDTDTQYF

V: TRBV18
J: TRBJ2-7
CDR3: CASSPPVRRGGGEQYF

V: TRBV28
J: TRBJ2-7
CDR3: CASSRLGGDYEQYF

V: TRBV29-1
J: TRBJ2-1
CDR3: CSVDPGSVNEQFF

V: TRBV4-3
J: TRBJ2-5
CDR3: CASSRIIGEQETQYF

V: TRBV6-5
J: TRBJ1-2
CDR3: CASSYSRDSYGYTF

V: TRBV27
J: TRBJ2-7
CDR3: CATTETGGYEQYF

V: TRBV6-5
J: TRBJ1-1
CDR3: CASSQPPMKNTEAFF

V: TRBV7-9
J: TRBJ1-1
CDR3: CASSSSLTEAFF

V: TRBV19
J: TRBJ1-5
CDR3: CASSIGGQPQHF

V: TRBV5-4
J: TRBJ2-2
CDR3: CASRLGGVDTGELFF

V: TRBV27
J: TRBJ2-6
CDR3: CASKRERSGANVLTF

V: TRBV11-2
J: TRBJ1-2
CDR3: CASTPVETNYGYTF

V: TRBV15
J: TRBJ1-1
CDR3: CATSSPTGGISEAFF

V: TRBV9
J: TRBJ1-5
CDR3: CASSPEGVNNQPQHF

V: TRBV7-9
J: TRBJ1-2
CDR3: CASTLQGAFDNGYTF

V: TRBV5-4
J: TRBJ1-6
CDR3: CASSLDRIPALHF

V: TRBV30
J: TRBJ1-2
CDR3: CAWSVPLRGNYGYTF

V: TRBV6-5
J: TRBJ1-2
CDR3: CASSYRGGENGYTF

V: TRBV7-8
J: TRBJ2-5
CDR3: CASSLVVLAGETQYF

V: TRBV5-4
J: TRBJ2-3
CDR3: CASSFGLAGMGDTQYF

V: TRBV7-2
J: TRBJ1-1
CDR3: CASSLESGRSTEAFF

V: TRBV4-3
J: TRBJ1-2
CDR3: CASSPGQGFDYGYTF

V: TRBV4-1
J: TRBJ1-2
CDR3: CASSHPTGGHGYTF

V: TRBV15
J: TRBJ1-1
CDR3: CATSRSTGVDTEAFF

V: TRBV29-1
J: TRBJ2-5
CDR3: CSETGTRETQYF

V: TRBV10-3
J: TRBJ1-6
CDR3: CAIWQGTGRSPLHF

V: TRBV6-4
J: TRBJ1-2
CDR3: CASSEDFSSYGYTF

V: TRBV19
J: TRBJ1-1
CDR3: CASSCLAQGAERCTEAFF

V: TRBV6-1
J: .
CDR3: CASSLRENEQYF

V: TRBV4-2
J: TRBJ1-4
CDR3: CASSQAGQGNEKLFF

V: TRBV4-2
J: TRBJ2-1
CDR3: CASSQDGQWNNEQFF

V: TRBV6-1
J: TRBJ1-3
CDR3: CASRWGQVGNTIYF

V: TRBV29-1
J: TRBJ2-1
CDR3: CSVAGTGYYNEQFF

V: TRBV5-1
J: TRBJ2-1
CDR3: CASSWGVYNEQFF

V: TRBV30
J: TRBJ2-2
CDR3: CAWRSTAPGELFF